The next 29 T cell receptor beta chains were all read from a single sample in a study of blood T cell repertoires in COVID-19. The protocol was immunoSEQ multiplex PCR, while the TCRdb copy is restricted to in-frame clones and leaves out a portion. The sample has around 130,000 clones, 70% to 90% seen once. The sample taken for sequencing was peripheral blood. The receptors were sampled from a human donor in a cohort sampled during active COVID-19.

The rearrangement links TRBV7-2 to TRBJ1-5; D uncertain. CDR3 length equals 14 residues. The germline gives CDR1 SGHTA, CDR2 FQGNSA. Between the trimmed V and J ends, which lost 4 bases and 7 bases, there was a span of 14 bases. The CDR3 loop reads CASSSALPGQPQHF. The CDR3 nucleotides are TGTGCCAGCAGCTCCGCCCTCCCCGGGCAGCCCCAGCATTTT. The variable domain in full, completed from reference TRBV7-2 and TRBJ1-5, reads GAGVSQSPSNKVTEKGKDVELRCDPISGHTALYWYRQSLGQGLEFLIYFQGNSAPDKSGLPSDRFSAERTGGSVSTLTIQRTQQEDSAVYLCASSSALPGQPQHFGDGTRLSIL.

The gene calls are TRBV5-8 and TRBJ2-7; the D gene is possibly TRBD1 (5 bases). Germline V gene sequence: CDR1 SGHTS, CDR2 YDEGEE. Trimming took 5 bases from V and 2 from J, leaving 8 bases between them. CDR3 length equals 12 residues. The CDR3 loop is CASRQAAYEQYF. The CDR3 nucleotides are TGTGCCAGCAGACAGGCCGCCTACGAGCAGTACTTC.

This clone was counted once. The gene calls are TRBV6-6 and TRBJ1-2, with D possibly being TRBD1 (6 bases). Germline values: CDR1 MNHNY, CDR2 SVGAGI (reference sequence). The CDR3 is 13 residues long. Trimming left V 5 bases short and J 3 bases short, with 10 bases between. The CDR3 sequence: CASSQQGDYGYTF. In DNA, the CDR3 is TGTGCCAGCAGTCAACAGGGCGACTATGGCTACACCTTC.

This clone was seen more than once but under ten times. The V gene is TRBV11-2, the J gene TRBJ1-2; TRBD1 matches at 7 bases. The ends lost 0 bases at V and 4 bases at J; junction bases unmatched: 5. This CDR3 comprises 15 residues. From germline, CDR1 is SGHAT and CDR2 FQNNGV. Here the CDR3 reads CASSLETQGTYGYTF. The CDR3 DNA reads TGTGCCAGCAGCTTAGAAACACAGGGGACCTATGGCTACACCTTC. The variable domain in full, with the rest retrieved from reference TRBV11-2 and TRBJ1-2, is EAGVAQSPRYKIIEKRQSVAFWCNPISGHATLYWYQQILGQGPKLLIQFQNNGVVDDSQLPKDRFSAERLKGVDSTLKIQPAKLEDSAVYLCASSLETQGTYGYTFGSGTRLTVV.

CDR3 amino acids: CATSRRGGSGNTIYF. The CDR3 DNA is TGTGCCACCAGCAGAAGGGGTGGCTCTGGAAACACCATATATTTT. The rearrangement joins TRBV15 to TRBJ1-3, with a tentative D call TRBD1 (5 bases). This CDR3 region has 15 residues. V was trimmed by 2 bases and J by 0 bases, leaving 8 bases between them. CDR1 is LNHNV, CDR2 YYDKDF, per germline (reference sequence).

The table lists this clone with a few counts. The CDR3 reads CASSATTGMGEKLFF. In DNA, the CDR3 is TGTGCCAGCAGTGCAACGACAGGGATGGGTGAAAAACTGTTTTTT. This chain links TRBV25-1 with TRBJ1-4, with 7 bases aligning to TRBD1. CDR3 length: 15 amino acids. V lost 4 bases to trimming and J lost 7 bases; unmatched junction nucleotides: 9. Germline CDR1 and CDR2: MGHDK and SYGVNS.

The chain is built from TRBV4-2 and TRBJ1-2, with 7 bases matching TRBD1. Losses at the gene ends were 5 bases for V and 8 bases for J; bases not matched to a gene: 5. CDR3 size: 12 residues. The germline V gene has CDR1 LGHNA and CDR2 YNFKEQ. CDR3 sequence reads: CASSRRQGGYTF. CDR3 nucleotides: TGTGCCAGCAGCAGACGACAGGGAGGCTACACCTTC.

V usage is TRBV3-1 (or the pseudogene TRBV3-2) and J usage is TRBJ2-1; 8 bases are a match to TRBD2. Germline-derived CDR1 and CDR2 are LGHDT and YNNKEL (reference sequence). The CDR3 contains 16 residues. The J segment lost 7 bases and the V segment lost 4 bases, leaving 12 bases of the junction unmatched. For the CDR3, the DNA is TGTGCCAGCAGCCCCCAGGCGGGGGGCGCGCATAATGAGCAGTTCTTC. Amino acid sequence: CASSPQAGGAHNEQFF.

The chain links TRBV7-6 to TRBJ2-2, with TRBD2 identical over 7 bases. Per the germline V gene, CDR1 is SGHVS and CDR2 is FNYEAQ. The CDR3 is made up of 16 amino acids. The J segment lost 5 bases and the V segment lost 1 base, leaving 7 bases of the junction unmatched. CDR3 DNA: TGTGCCAGCAGCTTAGATGGGACTATCTTTACCGGGGAGCTGTTTTTT. It codes for CASSLDGTIFTGELFF. The variable domain in full, completed from reference TRBV7-6 and TRBJ2-2, reads GAGVSQSPRYKVTKRGQDVALRCDPISGHVSLYWYRQALGQGPEFLTYFNYEAQQDKSGLPNDRFSAERPEGSISTLTIQRTEQRDSAMYRCASSLDGTIFTGELFFGEGSRLTVL.

The genes are TRBV19 and TRBJ2-2, with a tentative D call TRBD2 (5 bases). From germline, CDR1 is LNHDA and CDR2 SQIVND (reference sequence). This CDR3 has 14 amino acids. V was clipped by 6 bases and J by 3 bases, with 11 bases between them. In DNA form, the CDR3 reads TGTGCCAGTAGCAAAGTGCGGGACACCGGGGAGCTGTTTTTT. Translated, it gives CASSKVRDTGELFF.

This clone appeared a single time. The chain carries TRBV6-5 and TRBJ2-3; D gene unclear. Trimming stripped 7 bases from V and 4 bases from J, with 12 bases between. The CDR3 is 13 amino acids. Germline V lookup: CDR1 MNHEY, CDR2 SVGAGI. CDR3 nucleotide sequence: TGTGCCAGCAAAGCGACTGGTCCAGATACGCAGTATTTT. This encodes CASKATGPDTQYF.

Here the CDR3 reads CASSLPTAGGFTDTQYF. The CDR3 bases are TGTGCCAGCAGCCTCCCTACAGCGGGGGGGTTCACAGATACGCAGTATTTT. The chain combines TRBV3-1 (or the pseudogene TRBV3-2) with TRBJ2-3; 10 nucleotides align to TRBD2. This CDR3 comprises 17 residues. The germline V gene encodes CDR1 LGHDT and CDR2 YNNKEL (reference sequence). The V gene end was trimmed by 4 bases and the J gene end by 2 bases; junction bases not matched to a gene: 9.

V and J are TRBV19 and TRBJ2-7; 10 nucleotides agree with TRBD1. The germline V gene has CDR1 LNHDA and CDR2 SQIVND (reference sequence). The CDR3 loop spans 16 amino acids. V shed 9 bases, J shed 4 bases, and the junction held 15 bases outside the gene matches. In DNA form, the CDR3 reads TGTGCCAGCGCCGGGACAGGGGTCTTCCACGTATACGAGCAGTACTTC. Translating it yields CASAGTGVFHVYEQYF.

The V call is TRBV19, the J call TRBJ1-1, with a weak D call TRBD1 (6 bases). The CDR3 is made up of 15 amino acids. Looked up from germline, CDR1 is LNHDA and CDR2 is SQIVND (reference sequence). Trimming took off 6 bases at V and 0 bases at J, with 14 bases between the two ends. In nucleotides, the CDR3 is TGTGCCAGTAGCCTACAGGGCTCCATGAACACTGAAGCTTTCTTT. Encoded protein: CASSLQGSMNTEAFF. The complete variable domain, with remaining parts taken from reference TRBV19 and TRBJ1-1, reads DGGITQSPKYLFRKEGQNVTLSCEQNLNHDAMYWYRQDPGQGLRLIYYSQIVNDFQKGDIAEGYSVSREKKESFPLTVTSAQKNPTAFYLCASSLQGSMNTEAFFGQGTRLTVV.

The chain combines TRBV6-5 with TRBJ1-1; 9 positions agree with TRBD1. V trimming: 9 bases; J trimming: 3 bases; junction bases outside the gene matches: 2. From germline, CDR1 is MNHEY and CDR2 SVGAGI. The CDR3 extends over 12 amino acids. This CDR3 reads CASGDRDTEAFF. The CDR3 DNA sequence: TGTGCCAGTGGGGACAGGGACACTGAAGCTTTCTTT.

V and J are TRBV20-1 and TRBJ1-1; TRBD1 might be the D (5 bases). CDR1 is DFQATT, CDR2 SNEGSKA, per germline (reference sequence). The CDR3 has 10 residues. Trimming left V 4 bases short and J 7 bases short, with 7 bases between. For the CDR3, the DNA is TGCAGTGCTACCAGGGTTGAAGCTTTCTTT. Amino acid sequence: CSATRVEAFF.

V gene TRBV6-4 combines with J gene TRBJ1-1; D gene unclear. The CDR3 is made up of 14 amino acids. Germline V CDR1 and CDR2: MRHNA, SNTAGT. Deletions cut 3 bases from V and 11 bases from J, with 19 bases between. The CDR3 is CASSESLSSRKAFF. In nucleotides, the CDR3 is TGTGCCAGCAGTGAGAGTCTATCATCGCGAAAGGCTTTCTTT.

CDR3 bases: TGTGCCACCAGCCCCCGGGGTGGGACAGGGGTTGCGGCAACTAATGAAAAACTGTTTTTT. Amino acids: CATSPRGGTGVAATNEKLFF. This chain connects TRBV15 to TRBJ1-4, with 10 nucleotides matching TRBD1. Trimming took 5 bases from V and 0 from J; bases not matched to a gene: 15. This CDR3 region has 20 residues. CDR1 is LNHNV, CDR2 YYDKDF, per germline (reference sequence). Together with reference TRBV15 and TRBJ1-4, the CDR3 gives the full variable domain: DAMVIQNPRYQVTQFGKPVTLSCSQTLNHNVMYWYQQKSSQAPKLLFHYYDKDFNNEADTPDNFQSRRPNTSFCFLDIRSPGLGDTAMYLCATSPRGGTGVAATNEKLFFGSGTQLSVL.

In this sample, this clone turned up once. This rearrangement joins TRBV3-1 (or the pseudogene TRBV3-2) to TRBJ1-2, with D possibly being TRBD1 (5 bases). Trimming cost V 3 bases and J 2 bases, with 7 bases left between them. The CDR3 length is 13 residues. Germline CDR1 LGHDT, CDR2 YNNKEL (reference sequence). CDR3 residues: CASSHRQNYGYTF. CDR3 DNA: TGTGCCAGCAGCCACCGACAGAACTATGGCTACACCTTC.

For the CDR3, the DNA is TGTGCCAGCAGCCAAGCAGCTAGCGACACCGGGGAGCTGTTTTTT. It encodes CASSQAASDTGELFF. This chain links TRBV4-2 with TRBJ2-2; perhaps TRBD2 as D (6 bases). Trimming left V 1 base short and J 3 bases short, with 9 bases between. Germline loops: CDR1 LGHNA, CDR2 YNFKEQ. The CDR3 is 15 amino acids.

This clone was detected once. This chain links TRBV7-9 with TRBJ2-1; 14 bases map to TRBD2. Germline CDR1 and CDR2: SEHNR and FQNEAQ (reference sequence). The ends lost 4 bases at V and 8 bases at J; junction bases unmatched: 7. The CDR3 spans 16 residues. CDR3 in DNA: TGTGCCAGCAGCTACTGGACTAGCGGGAGGATCCATGAGCAGTTCTTC. This translates into CASSYWTSGRIHEQFF.

This clone came up a few times. The rearrangement joins TRBV27 to TRBJ2-7, with 7 bases that match TRBD1. This CDR3 comprises 12 residues. V dropped 6 bases and J dropped 6; count of bases not matched to a gene: 5. Germline-derived CDR1 and CDR2 are MNHEY and SMNVEV (reference sequence). For the CDR3, the DNA is TGTGCCAGCAGCCATCGACAGGGCGAGCAGTACTTC. Translation: CASSHRQGEQYF.

Comment on this clone: Other DNA sequences from this sample encode an identical CDR3 as well. The V gene is TRBV7-9, the J gene TRBJ1-2, with 8 bases lining up with TRBD1. With V trimmed by 3 bases and J by 6 bases, 3 bases remained unmatched. CDR3 length: 13 amino acids. Germline CDR1 reads SEHNR; CDR2 reads FQNEAQ (reference sequence). CDR3 coding DNA: TGTGCCAGCAGCTTTGGACAGGGAGATGGCTACACCTTC. It yields the protein CASSFGQGDGYTF.

The DNA of the CDR3 is TGTGCCAGCAAACTCGGGGGGGAGGAGCAGTACTTC. It is translated as CASKLGGEEQYF. V is TRBV12-3 or TRBV12-4 and J is TRBJ2-7, with TRBD2 matching over 8 bases. The ends lost 7 bases at V and 7 bases at J; junction bases unmatched: 6. The CDR3 totals 12 residues.

This clone was recorded only once. This chain connects TRBV4-2 to TRBJ2-1, with TRBD2 as a possible D gene (6 bases). Germline-derived CDR1 and CDR2 are LGHNA and YNFKEQ. Trimming removed 1 base from V and 6 bases from J, with 16 bases in between. The CDR3 spans 16 residues. As DNA, the CDR3 is TGTGCCAGCAGCCAAGTGGGAACTAGCTCAAGCAATGAGCAGTTCTTC. Translating gives CASSQVGTSSSNEQFF.

The chain joins TRBV12-1 to TRBJ1-6; the table's D gene call, TRBD1, was not cross checked with the DNA. TRBV12-1 is classified as a pseudogene. This CDR3 contains 20 residues. The CDR3: CASSPETGQGFRSYNSPLHF. The CDR3 DNA follows: TGTGCCAGCAGCCCCGAGACGGGACAGGGTTTTCGCTCCTATAATTCACCCCTCCACTTT.

The rearrangement links TRBV19 to TRBJ1-2; D is perhaps TRBD1 (5 bases). Germline V gene data show CDR1 as LNHDA and CDR2 as SQIVND (reference sequence). The CDR3 contains 14 residues. V gave up 3 bases and J gave up 2 bases, with 10 bases separating them. The chain's CDR3 is CASSIRTRNYGYTF. Written as DNA, the CDR3 is TGTGCCAGTAGTATTCGGACAAGGAACTATGGCTACACCTTC.

The chain uses TRBV5-1 and TRBJ2-5; TRBD1 might be the D (5 bases). CDR3 length equals 13 residues. Trimming cost V 1 base and J 2 bases, with 6 bases left between them. From germline, CDR1 is SGHRS and CDR2 YFSETQ. CDR3 coding DNA: TGCGCCAGCAGCTTGCGACAGCAAGAGACCCAGTACTTC. Its translation is CASSLRQQETQYF.

This clone has a single count. The chain is built from TRBV5-1 and TRBJ2-3; tentative D call: TRBD2 (6 bases). V was cut by 0 bases and J by 0 bases, with 8 bases left in between. The CDR3 consists of 15 residues. From germline, CDR1 is SGHRS and CDR2 YFSETQ. The DNA of the CDR3 is TGCGCCAGCAGCTTGGGAGGGACTAGCACAGATACGCAGTATTTT. Amino acid sequence: CASSLGGTSTDTQYF.